A selection of T cell receptor beta chains follows, all from one sample in a study of STAT5B mutations in CD4+ large granular lymphocyte leukemia. TCRdb's copy holds only in-frame clones and misses some; the assay was immunoSEQ multiplex PCR. The data show around 35,000 clones, around four fifths seen once. The specimen sequenced was CD4+ T cells from blood buffy coats. The receptors shown here come from a human donor in good health. Each CDR3 is given with its conserved first and last residue. The D gene is left open where the match is weak. A clone size is listed for some rows: how often the clone was seen (once, few, many), or a class if it is expanded.

j_call v_call d_call clone_size cdr3_aa cdr3_nt
TRBJ2-2 TRBV27 NA NA CASSSRGGQTGELFF TGTGCCAGCAGTTCCCGAGGGGGGCAAACCGGGGAGCTGTTTTTT
TRBJ2-5 TRBV7-9 TRBD1 NA CASSLGGQGFQETQYF TGTGCCAGCAGCTTAGGCGGACAGGGATTCCAAGAGACCCAGTACTTC
TRBJ2-7 TRBV30 TRBD2 once CAWSTYSGSMAYEQYF TGTGCCTGGAGTACCTATAGCGGGAGTATGGCCTACGAGCAGTACTTC
TRBJ1-2 TRBV4-2 NA once CASSHAGRGKGYGYTF TGTGCCAGCAGCCACGCCGGAAGGGGGAAAGGCTATGGCTACACCTTC
TRBJ2-7 TRBV7-9 TRBD1 NA CASSFGDRSSYEQYF TGTGCCAGCAGCTTTGGGGACAGGAGCTCCTACGAGCAGTACTTC
TRBJ2-2 TRBV11-3 NA NA CASSFNVALRATRTGELFF TGTGCCAGCAGCTTTAACGTAGCTTTACGGGCGACCCGCACCGGGGAGCTGTTTTTT
TRBJ2-5 TRBV6-5 NA NA CASSYRGLETQYF TGTGCCAGCAGTTACCGGGGGCTGGAGACCCAGTACTTC
TRBJ2-1 TRBV20-1 NA NA CSAKAPTEQFF TGCAGTGCTAAAGCTCCGACAGAGCAGTTCTTC
TRBJ2-5 TRBV5-1 TRBD1 NA CASSFNTGEETQYF TGCGCCAGCAGCTTCAACACAGGGGAAGAGACCCAGTACTTC
TRBJ2-1 TRBV19 NA few CASAQISGTRNEQFF TGTGCCAGCGCGCAAATTTCCGGGACTCGCAATGAGCAGTTCTTC
TRBJ1-6 TRBV27 NA once CASSLKGRGTSSPLHF TGTGCCAGCAGTTTAAAGGGACGGGGGACGTCTTCACCCCTCCACTTT
TRBJ2-2 TRBV5-1 TRBD1 NA CASRTGQGDSGELFF TGCGCCAGCAGAACAGGACAGGGGGATTCCGGGGAGCTGTTTTTT
TRBJ1-4 TRBV30 NA NA CAWSGGRGLGEKLFF TGTGCCTGGAGTGGGGGCAGGGGTCTCGGAGAAAAACTGTTTTTT
TRBJ2-3 TRBV7-9 TRBD1 NA CASGSGQTISTDTQYF TGTGCCAGCGGCTCGGGACAGACCATTAGCACAGATACGCAGTATTTT
TRBJ2-2 TRBV27 TRBD1 NA CASSMDRVIGELFF TGTGCCAGCAGTATGGACAGGGTTATCGGGGAGCTGTTTTTT
TRBJ2-3 TRBV4-2 NA few CASSLGGGGTDTQYF TGTGCCAGCAGCCTCGGTGGAGGGGGCACAGATACGCAGTATTTT
TRBJ2-2 TRBV18 TRBD2 NA CASSPIRLAGSANTGELFF TGTGCCAGCTCACCAATCCGACTAGCGGGGTCCGCGAACACCGGGGAGCTGTTTTTT
TRBJ1-2 TRBV6-5 TRBD1 NA CASRDRGLHGYTF TGTGCCAGTAGGGACAGGGGGCTACATGGCTACACCTTC
TRBJ1-1 TRBV28 NA NA CASSPPGTFTEAFF TGTGCCAGCAGCCCCCCCGGGACTTTCACTGAAGCTTTCTTT
TRBJ1-2 TRBV14 NA NA CASSREANYGYTF TGTGCCAGTAGCAGAGAAGCTAACTATGGCTACACCTTC
TRBJ1-2 TRBV15 NA NA CATSRGGLENYGYTF TGTGCCACCAGCAGAGGGGGTTTGGAGAACTATGGCTACACCTTC
TRBJ1-2 TRBV5-6 NA NA CASSLAFRGYTF TGTGCCAGCAGCTTGGCGTTTCGTGGCTACACCTTC
TRBJ2-7 TRBV5-1 TRBD1 few CASSMGQGAGYEQYF TGCGCCAGCAGCATGGGACAGGGGGCGGGCTACGAGCAGTACTTC
TRBJ1-2 TRBV15 NA NA CATSRGRGENYGYTF TGTGCCACCAGCAGAGGGAGGGGCGAGAACTATGGCTACACCTTC
TRBJ1-4 TRBV19 TRBD1 NA CASSMWGGRGNEKLFF TGTGCCAGTAGTATGTGGGGTGGCAGGGGGAATGAAAAACTGTTTTTT
TRBJ2-2 TRBV9 TRBD2 few CASSVAAGDTGELFF TGTGCCAGCAGCGTAGCGGCGGGGGACACCGGGGAGCTGTTTTTT
TRBJ2-3 TRBV30 TRBD2 once CAWSGGLGRDTQYF TGTGCCTGGAGTGGGGGACTCGGGAGGGATACGCAGTATTTT
TRBJ2-1 TRBV7-2 NA NA CASSLERRRNDEQFF TGTGCCAGCAGCTTAGAACGGAGACGGAACGATGAGCAGTTCTTC
TRBJ2-7 TRBV5-4 TRBD1 NA CASSFSRQGSYEQYF TGTGCCAGCAGTTTCTCAAGACAGGGCTCCTACGAGCAGTACTTC
TRBJ2-7 TRBV5-6 NA once CASSQGTGSSYEQYF TGTGCCAGCAGCCAAGGGACCGGTAGCTCCTACGAGCAGTACTTC
TRBJ1-5 TRBV29-1 TRBD1 few CSAGQGSQPQHF TGCAGCGCAGGACAGGGGAGTCAGCCCCAGCATTTT
TRBJ1-6 TRBV6-1 NA NA CASSEDRQADSPLHF TGTGCCAGCAGTGAAGATAGGCAGGCGGATTCACCCCTCCACTTT
TRBJ2-2 TRBV5-6 TRBD1 NA CASSFPRGITGELFF TGTGCCAGCAGCTTTCCCAGGGGGATCACCGGGGAGCTGTTTTTT
TRBJ1-5 TRBV19 TRBD1 NA CASSSVSGGLDQPQHF TGTGCCAGTAGTTCGGTGTCAGGGGGCTTGGATCAGCCCCAGCATTTT
TRBJ1-4 TRBV7-9 NA NA CASSLWSQGEKLFF TGTGCCAGCAGCTTATGGTCCCAAGGTGAAAAACTGTTTTTT
TRBJ2-1 TRBV15 NA NA CATSKSGLFISYNEQFF TGTGCCACCAGCAAATCTGGACTATTTATCTCCTACAATGAGCAGTTCTTC
TRBJ2-7 TRBV11-3 NA NA CASSKFRGTYEQYF TGTGCCAGCAGCAAATTCAGGGGAACCTACGAGCAGTACTTC
TRBJ2-1 TRBV9 NA once CASSVGGSSQFF TGTGCCAGCAGCGTAGGGGGTAGTTCGCAGTTCTTC
TRBJ1-2 TRBV7-8 NA once CASSLAQGNGYTF TGTGCCAGCAGCTTAGCGCAGGGGAACGGCTACACCTTC
TRBJ2-3 TRBV27 NA NA CASSRADWGTQYF TGTGCCAGCAGTCGGGCGGACTGGGGTACGCAGTATTTT
TRBJ2-5 TRBV5-1 TRBD2 NA CASSRGLAGGETQYF TGCGCCAGCAGCAGGGGACTAGCGGGAGGTGAGACCCAGTACTTC
TRBJ1-2 TRBV6-5 TRBD1 NA CASSLTGGGGYTF TGTGCCAGCAGCCTTACAGGGGGCGGTGGCTACACCTTC
TRBJ2-2 TRBV19 TRBD1 NA CASKGTGVITGELFF TGTGCCAGTAAGGGGACAGGGGTCATCACCGGGGAGCTGTTTTTT
TRBJ1-2 TRBV6-5 NA few CASSYGWLGGAGTYTF TGTGCCAGCAGTTACGGATGGTTGGGAGGGGCAGGCACTTACACCTTC
TRBJ2-7 TRBV27 NA NA CASSRWTGPYEQYF TGTGCCAGCAGTCGATGGACCGGACCCTACGAGCAGTACTTC
TRBJ2-1 TRBV2 TRBD2 NA CASSDSRTSGGNNEQFF TGTGCCAGCAGCGACTCTCGGACTAGCGGGGGAAACAATGAGCAGTTCTTC
TRBJ2-3 TRBV5-1 TRBD2 NA CASRGGTSGSGLDTQYF TGCGCCAGCCGCGGAGGGACTAGCGGGAGTGGGTTGGATACGCAGTATTTT
TRBJ1-4 TRBV5-1 NA once CASTGAGVEKLFF TGCGCCAGCACCGGGGCGGGAGTTGAAAAACTGTTTTTT
TRBJ1-2 TRBV15 TRBD1 NA CATSTRTGDGYTF TGTGCCACCAGCACAAGGACAGGGGACGGCTACACCTTC
TRBJ1-3 TRBV9 NA NA CASSVGSGWSRSGNTIYF TGTGCCAGCAGCGTAGGGTCTGGGTGGTCCCGCTCTGGAAACACCATATATTTT
TRBJ1-1 TRBV6-5 NA NA CASSYPLDGGGTEAFF TGTGCCAGCAGTTACCCCTTGGATGGGGGTGGCACTGAAGCTTTCTTT